The present entry profiles one TCR beta chain with its context. How the authors handled the data: The authors estimated nucleated cell counts from reference gene primer amplification. TCRdb keeps only in-frame clones here, not all; method: immunoSEQ multiplex PCR. V and J calls plus clone size are reproduced from that table; the DNA served to infer D and trimming. Of under 450,000 clones listed, roughly 90% are singletons. Germline CDR1 and CDR2: MDHEN and SYDVKM. This CDR3 is 18 amino acids long. V was clipped by 6 bases and J by 2 bases, with 23 bases between them. The sample is drawn from a study of blood T cell repertoires in COVID-19. Study context: From the United States, Italy and Spain came samples of acute and convalescent COVID-19.

Sequenced: peripheral blood. The clonotype comes from a woman in her 40s with COVID-19, enrolled during active disease. The chain links TRBV28 to TRBJ1-5; tentatively, D is TRBD1 (6 bases). This CDR3 reads CASSLIPLGQRRNQPQHF. CDR3 sequence (DNA): TGTGCCAGCAGCCTAATACCTTTAGGACAGAGACGCAATCAGCCCCAGCATTTT.